The source of this T cell receptor (beta chain) is a study of blood T cell repertoires in COVID-19. The method was immunoSEQ multiplex PCR; TCRdb's version includes in-frame clones alone and lacks a portion of them. The sample includes roughly 220,000 clones, more than 65% seen only once; the top ten take about 3%. CDR1 LGHDT and CDR2 YNNKEL come from the germline V gene (reference sequence). CDR3 length equals 16 residues. Trimming took 4 bases from V and 3 from J, leaving 16 bases between them. The chain has TRBV3-1 (or the pseudogene TRBV3-2) and TRBJ1-5, with TRBD1 as a possible D gene (5 bases). Material: peripheral blood. The TCR originated in a young woman who had recovered from COVID-19. The CDR3 DNA follows: TGTGCCAGCAGCCGGGGAGGGGAGGGACCCAATCAGCCCCAGCATTTT. Translating gives CASSRGGEGPNQPQHF.